The next 28 T cell receptor beta chains were all read from a single sample in a study of control samples from healthy donors and cancer patients. Data came from immunoSEQ multiplex PCR; TCRdb stores just in-frame clones and leaves some out. The profile shows approximately 150,000 clones, roughly 92% of them singletons. The sequenced material came from blood. These receptors originate from a woman under 30 in good health.

CDR3 sequence reads: CASSSPQGGQETQYF. CDR3 nucleotides: TGTGCCAGCAGCTCGCCCCAGGGGGGTCAAGAGACCCAGTACTTC. The chain joins TRBV5-4 to TRBJ2-5; a weak D match, TRBD1 (7 bases). V was cut by 3 bases and J by 2 bases, with 14 bases left in between. The CDR3 is 15 amino acids. The germline CDR1 and CDR2 sequences are SGHNT and YYREEE (reference sequence).

V is TRBV19 and J is TRBJ1-1; no firm D call. V was cut by 6 bases and J by 7 bases, with 18 bases left in between. CDR1 and CDR2 (germline): LNHDA, SQIVND (reference sequence). The CDR3 sequence is 14 residues long. In DNA, the CDR3 is TGTGCCAGTAGAGCAGATAATCGAGTTCTTGAAGCTTTCTTT. It yields the protein CASRADNRVLEAFF.

The chain uses TRBV6-2 or TRBV6-3 and TRBJ1-1; the D is unclear. This CDR3 has 16 amino acids. The germline V gene has CDR1 MNHEY and CDR2 SVGEGT. Trimming shortened V by 2 bases and J by 4 bases, and 17 bases separated the two germline ends. The CDR3 DNA is TGTGCCAGCAGTTACACCTTGGCCCGCTCGGGCACTGAAGCTTTCTTT. Translation gives CASSYTLARSGTEAFF.

V and J are TRBV27 and TRBJ2-3, with a possible D match to TRBD1 (6 bases). Germline CDR1 MNHEY, CDR2 SMNVEV (reference sequence). V lost 5 bases and J 1 base, leaving 10 bases between the germline ends. This CDR3 has 14 residues. Written as DNA, the CDR3 is TGTGCCAGCAGTCGACAGGTCGGCACAGATACGCAGTATTTT. As protein: CASSRQVGTDTQYF.

The chain recombines TRBV28 with TRBJ1-2; D gene ambiguous. Germline V gene data show CDR1 as MDHEN and CDR2 as SYDVKM. This CDR3 spans 14 amino acids. Trimming took 6 bases from V and 2 from J, leaving 13 bases between them. CDR3 sequence reads: CASRTPGVNYGYTF. The CDR3 DNA follows: TGTGCCAGCAGGACCCCAGGAGTAAACTATGGCTACACCTTC.

This chain uses TRBV5-6 with TRBJ2-6, with D unclear. CDR1 is SGHDT, CDR2 YYEEEE, per germline. The V end lost 6 bases, the J end lost 0 bases, and 16 bases lay between the germline ends. The CDR3 spans 17 residues. The CDR3 loop is CASTLLTRVSGANVLTF. CDR3 in DNA: TGTGCCAGCACCCTCTTAACACGTGTCTCTGGGGCCAACGTCCTGACTTTC. Looking up the rest from reference TRBV5-6 and TRBJ2-6 gives the full variable domain: DAGVTQSPTHLIKTRGQQVTLRCSPKSGHDTVSWYQQALGQGPQFIFQYYEEEERQRGNFPDRFSGHQFPNYSSELNVNALLLGDSALYLCASTLLTRVSGANVLTFGAGSRLTVL.

The chain couples TRBV18 to TRBJ1-3; 10 bases are a match to TRBD1. The ends lost 6 bases at V and 2 bases at J; junction bases unmatched: 10. Germline V gives CDR1 KGHSH, CDR2 LQKENI. This CDR3 is built from 17 residues. The CDR3 bases are TGTGCCAGCTCGCCAAAGACTGACAGGGGGCCTGGAAACACCATATATTTT. It translates to CASSPKTDRGPGNTIYF.

V and J are TRBV10-3 and TRBJ2-7, with no clear D. Germline values: CDR1 ENHRY, CDR2 SYGVKD. CDR3 size: 16 residues. The germline V and J ends were trimmed by 4 bases and 0 bases, with 16 bases remaining between them. The CDR3 sequence: CAISAGGPTSSYEQYF. The CDR3 nucleotides are TGTGCCATCAGTGCAGGCGGCCCCACGAGCTCCTACGAGCAGTACTTC.

The chain employs TRBV10-3 and TRBJ2-5, with TRBD1 identical over 7 bases. CDR1 and CDR2 from the germline V gene are ENHRY and SYGVKD. J was trimmed by 5 bases and V by 1 base; bases with no gene match: 7. This CDR3 contains 15 residues. In DNA form, the CDR3 reads TGTGCCATCAGTGAGTTCGGACAGGCAGGGGAGACCCAGTACTTC. It yields the protein CAISEFGQAGETQYF.

The chain carries TRBV2 and TRBJ1-3; possibly TRBD1 for D (5 bases). V gave up 6 bases and J gave up 2 bases, with 11 bases separating them. The germline V gene encodes CDR1 SNHLY and CDR2 FYNNEI. This CDR3 comprises 14 residues. CDR3 coding DNA: TGTGCCAGCAGGCTAAGAGGGGCTGGAAACACCATATATTTT. Translation: CASRLRGAGNTIYF. Using reference TRBV2 and TRBJ1-3 for the parts outside the CDR3, the full variable domain is EPEVTQTPSHQVTQMGQEVILRCVPISNHLYFYWYRQILGQKVEFLVSFYNNEISEKSEIFDDQFSVERPDGSNFTLKIRSTKLEDSAMYFCASRLRGAGNTIYFGEGSWLTVV.

Regarding this clone: Additional DNA sequences in this sample encode the identical CDR3. The chain employs TRBV9 and TRBJ2-2, with D possibly matching TRBD2 (6 bases). Per germline, CDR1 SGDLS and CDR2 YYNGEE. The CDR3 has 14 residues. V lost 4 bases, J lost 6 bases, and 13 bases lay in between. Written as DNA, the CDR3 is TGTGCCAGCAGCCCCCGACTAGTGCCCGGGGAGCTGTTTTTT. Protein product: CASSPRLVPGELFF.

This chain uses TRBV7-2 with TRBJ1-1; the match to TRBD1 covers 8 bases. With 6 bases clipped from V and 6 bases from J, the junction kept 6 bases outside the gene matches. Per the germline V gene, CDR1 is SGHTA and CDR2 is FQGNSA. This CDR3 is 13 amino acids long. The CDR3 loop is CASRQDRVAEAFF. The DNA for the CDR3 is TGTGCCAGCAGACAGGACAGGGTTGCTGAAGCTTTCTTT.

V is TRBV7-2 and J is TRBJ2-3, with D hard to call. V shed 1 base and J shed 1 base, with 9 bases lying between them. Per the germline V gene, CDR1 is SGHTA and CDR2 is FQGNSA. The CDR3 contains 15 residues. The CDR3 here is CASSLVTSRTDTQYF. The CDR3 coding sequence is TGTGCCAGCAGCTTAGTGACATCCCGCACAGATACGCAGTATTTT.

On this clone: In the same sample, other DNA sequences code for this CDR3. The CDR3 DNA reads as TGTGCCAGCAGTTCCGGTGGGCCCTACGAGCAGTACTTC. Protein sequence: CASSSGGPYEQYF. The genes are TRBV12-3 or TRBV12-4 and TRBJ2-7; D call uncertain. CDR3 length equals 13 residues. The germline V and J ends were trimmed by 4 bases and 2 bases, with 9 bases remaining between them.

The V call is TRBV12-3 or TRBV12-4, the J call TRBJ1-2; the D is unclear. The V and J ends lost 7 bases and 1 base respectively, with 7 bases between them. CDR3 length: 12 amino acids. The CDR3 loop is CASTLDNYGYTF. DNA for the CDR3: TGTGCCAGCACCCTGGATAACTATGGCTACACCTTC.

J is TRBJ1-2 and V is TRBV9; the D is unclear. CDR1 and CDR2 (germline): SGDLS, YYNGEE. This CDR3 is 12 amino acids long. The V end was cut by 3 bases, the J end by 5 bases, with 8 bases between. The CDR3 loop reads CASSADNYGYTF. The CDR3 DNA reads TGTGCCAGCAGCGCCGACAATTATGGCTACACCTTC.

The rearrangement joins TRBV6-4 to TRBJ2-1; either TRBD1 or TRBD2 may fit D (6 bases each). V lost 3 bases and J 4 bases, leaving 13 bases between the germline ends. CDR3 size: 15 residues. CDR1 and CDR2 (germline): MRHNA, SNTAGT. CDR3 DNA: TGTGCCAGCAGTGAGGGGGGCGGCCCGTACAATGAGCAGTTCTTC. Amino acid sequence: CASSEGGGPYNEQFF.

This clone appeared a single time. This rearrangement joins TRBV5-1 to TRBJ1-1; D is uncertain. Trimming took 2 bases from V and 5 from J, leaving 22 bases between them. Germline V gene data show CDR1 as SGHRS and CDR2 as YFSETQ. The CDR3 totals 17 residues. The CDR3 nucleotides read TGCGCCAGCAGCTTCGAGGGAGCCGCTTGGAGGTTAACTGAAGCTTTCTTT. It translates to CASSFEGAAWRLTEAFF.

V is TRBV19 and J is TRBJ1-6; D might be TRBD1 (6 bases). The CDR3 extends over 16 amino acids. Trimming took off 2 bases at V and 9 bases at J, with 17 bases between the two ends. In germline, CDR1 is LNHDA, CDR2 SQIVND (reference sequence). In DNA, the CDR3 is TGTGCCAGTAGTATACTAACGACAGGCGGGGGTTCACCCCTCCACTTT. Translating gives CASSILTTGGGSPLHF.

The chain joins TRBV5-1 to TRBJ1-1; D call uncertain. V dropped 3 bases and J dropped 2 bases, with 14 bases sitting between them. Germline lookup yields CDR1 SGHRS and CDR2 YFSETQ. The CDR3 length is 15 residues. The CDR3 reads CASSSPLGGNTEAFF. CDR3 bases: TGCGCCAGCAGCTCCCCTCTGGGAGGTAACACTGAAGCTTTCTTT.

The chain has TRBV4-1 and TRBJ1-4; D unclear. The germline V gene encodes CDR1 MGHRA and CDR2 YSYEKL. V shed 1 base and J shed 3 bases, with 12 bases lying between them. There are 16 residues in the CDR3. The CDR3 DNA follows: TGCGCCAGCAGCCAAGTTCGGGAGAATGCTAATGAAAAACTGTTTTTT. Translating it yields CASSQVRENANEKLFF.

The chain is built from TRBV5-1 and TRBJ1-4; no firm D call. CDR1 SGHRS and CDR2 YFSETQ come from the germline V gene. This CDR3 has 14 amino acids. The ends were cut back, 2 bases at V and 3 bases at J, with 8 bases in the middle. This chain's CDR3 is CASSFGQPNEKLFF. DNA of the CDR3: TGCGCCAGCAGCTTTGGCCAGCCTAATGAAAAACTGTTTTTT.

The chain has TRBV19 and TRBJ2-1; D is possibly TRBD2 (6 bases). Germline assignment: CDR1 LNHDA and CDR2 SQIVND (reference sequence). Trimming took off 5 bases at V and 8 bases at J, with 22 bases between the two ends. The CDR3 totals 16 residues. The CDR3, as DNA: TGTGCCAGTAGTCTGAGCATCGGGGGACGTAAGGATGAGCAGTTCTTC. The encoded protein is CASSLSIGGRKDEQFF.

The chain combines TRBV6-5 with TRBJ1-1, with 7 bases aligning to TRBD1. The germline V gene encodes CDR1 MNHEY and CDR2 SVGAGI. This CDR3 is 15 amino acids long. V lost 7 bases and J lost 0; bases outside the gene matches: 8. Here the CDR3 DNA reads TGTGCCAGCAACAGGGGTCGCGCTATGAACACTGAAGCTTTCTTT. Translated, it gives CASNRGRAMNTEAFF.

This clone was seen a single time. The CDR3 nucleotides read TGTGCCAGCAGCAAAAACCTCGACCGGGACAGGGATCAGCCCCAGCATTTT. It specifies CASSKNLDRDRDQPQHF. The V gene is TRBV6-2 or TRBV6-3, the J gene TRBJ1-5, with 9 nucleotides matching TRBD1. V shed 6 bases, J shed 5 bases, and the junction held 14 bases outside the gene matches. Germline CDR1 reads MNHEY; CDR2 reads SVGEGT. The CDR3 runs to 17 residues.

The chain has TRBV11-3 and TRBJ2-3; D may match TRBD1 or TRBD2 (6 bases each). Deletions cut 3 bases from V and 4 bases from J, with 17 bases between. The CDR3 length is 16 residues. Per the germline V gene, CDR1 is SGHNT and CDR2 is YENEEA. The CDR3 sequence: CASSLKRLGGPDTQYF. The DNA of the CDR3 is TGTGCCAGCAGCTTGAAAAGATTAGGGGGGCCAGATACGCAGTATTTT.

The chain combines TRBV9 with TRBJ1-1; possible D gene TRBD1, 5 bases. Per germline, CDR1 SGDLS and CDR2 YYNGEE. The CDR3 sequence is 16 residues long. The V end was cut by 2 bases, the J end by 1 base, with 15 bases between. CDR3: CASSVGRDGKNTEAFF. The DNA of the CDR3 is TGTGCCAGCAGCGTGGGAAGGGACGGGAAGAACACTGAAGCTTTCTTT.

This rearrangement joins TRBV9 to TRBJ2-3; D possibly uses TRBD1 or TRBD2 (5 bases each). Trimming stripped 4 bases from V and 3 bases from J, with 18 bases between. The CDR3 extends over 16 amino acids. Germline assignment: CDR1 SGDLS and CDR2 YYNGEE. CDR3 nucleotides: TGTGCCAGCAGCCCCCCCGGGGCAGGGATGACAGATACGCAGTATTTT. Protein: CASSPPGAGMTDTQYF. The variable domain in full, with the rest retrieved from reference TRBV9 and TRBJ2-3, is DSGVTQTPKHLITATGQRVTLRCSPRSGDLSVYWYQQSLDQGLQFLIQYYNGEERAKGNILERFSAQQFPDLHSELNLSSLELGDSALYFCASSPPGAGMTDTQYFGPGTRLTVL.